This T cell receptor beta chain comes out of a study of CD8+ T cells in alopecia areata. Study-level results: Within the top 100, expanded CD8+ clones significantly decreased with tofacitinib, as did scalp clonality.

Described treatment: oral pan-JAK inhibitor, 5-10 mg twice daily. cDNA prepared by RNA extraction and subsequent reverse transcription served as the template for sequencing. Repertoires were generated with immunoSEQ multiplex PCR, while TCRdb's copy carries only in-frame clones and drops some. The table includes under 350,000 clones, about 62% detected once. On this clone itself: The target antigen is unknown.

The TCR sequence derives from a human donor with alopecia areata. The sequencing used CD4+ T cells sorted from blood, collected at week 24, from a patient treated with tofacitinib.

Written as DNA, the CDR3 is TGTGCCAGCAGGATACCGGGACCCAACGAGCAGTACTTC. It translates to CASRIPGPNEQYF. The rearrangement joins TRBV2 to TRBJ2-7; D could derive from TRBD1 or TRBD2 (5 bases each). Germline CDR1 is SNHLY and CDR2 is FYNNEI. The CDR3 length is 13 residues. Trimming pared 6 bases from V and 5 bases from J, leaving 14 bases between.